These T cell receptor beta chains were read from a single sample in a study of blood T cell repertoires in COVID-19. Measured with immunoSEQ multiplex PCR; TCRdb has only the in-frame clones, and not every one. The sample includes more than 200,000 clones, less than 90% of them seen just once. What was sequenced was peripheral blood. All receptors derive from a man aged 25-45 years with active or convalescent COVID-19. CDR3s include the opening cysteine and the closing phenylalanine or tryptophan. Each record gives: J gene, clone size, V gene, D gene, CDR3 DNA, CDR3 protein. The D gene is left open where the match is weak. The listing skips clone size in some rows; elsewhere it reads once, few, many or a size class.

J gene: TRBJ1-1
clone size: NA
V gene: TRBV11-2
D gene: NA
CDR3 DNA: TGTGCCAGCAGCTTCTTTGTTGAGGGAAAGAAGACTGAAGCTTTCTTT
CDR3 protein: CASSFFVEGKKTEAFF

J gene: TRBJ2-7
clone size: NA
V gene: TRBV18
D gene: NA
CDR3 DNA: TGTGCCAGCACACCAAGTTTTCACAACTACGAGCAGTACTTC
CDR3 protein: CASTPSFHNYEQYF

J gene: TRBJ2-2
clone size: NA
V gene: TRBV11-2
D gene: NA
CDR3 DNA: TGTGCCAGCAGCTTCCTCGGGACAACGAACACCGGGGAGCTGTTTTTT
CDR3 protein: CASSFLGTTNTGELFF

J gene: TRBJ2-7
clone size: NA
V gene: TRBV9
D gene: TRBD2
CDR3 DNA: TGTGCCAGCAGCTCGACTAGCGGGGGGGCCTCGTACGAGCAGTACTTC
CDR3 protein: CASSSTSGGASYEQYF

J gene: TRBJ2-5
clone size: NA
V gene: TRBV6-5
D gene: TRBD2
CDR3 DNA: TGTGCCAGCAGGCCTAGCGGGGGGGCAGAGACCCAGTACTTC
CDR3 protein: CASRPSGGAETQYF

J gene: TRBJ1-6
clone size: NA
V gene: TRBV30
D gene: NA
CDR3 DNA: TGTGCCTGGAGTGTATGGCAGGGAAGCAGTTCACCCCTCCACTTT
CDR3 protein: CAWSVWQGSSSPLHF

J gene: TRBJ1-2
clone size: NA
V gene: TRBV5-1
D gene: NA
CDR3 DNA: TGCGCCAGCACCCAGACACCGCAGGGCTATGGCTACACCTTC
CDR3 protein: CASTQTPQGYGYTF

J gene: TRBJ2-5
clone size: NA
V gene: TRBV3-1/TRBV3-2
D gene: TRBD2
CDR3 DNA: TGTGCCAGCAGCCAAGCAACTAGCGGGGGAGGTGGAGAGACCCAGTACTTC
CDR3 protein: CASSQATSGGGGETQYF

J gene: TRBJ1-3
clone size: many
V gene: TRBV4-1
D gene: TRBD1
CDR3 DNA: TGCGCCAGCAGCCTGGGGACAGATGGAAACACCATATATTTT
CDR3 protein: CASSLGTDGNTIYF

J gene: TRBJ1-1
clone size: NA
V gene: TRBV5-6
D gene: NA
CDR3 DNA: TGTGCCAGCAGCTTGTCGGGGGGATCTGAAGCTTTCTTT
CDR3 protein: CASSLSGGSEAFF

J gene: TRBJ2-2
clone size: NA
V gene: TRBV5-1
D gene: NA
CDR3 DNA: TGCGCCAGCACCATAACAACCGGGGTCGGGGAGCTGTTTTTT
CDR3 protein: CASTITTGVGELFF

J gene: TRBJ1-1
clone size: NA
V gene: TRBV18
D gene: NA
CDR3 DNA: TGTGCCAGCTCACCCGACCTGGACAGGAACACTGAAGCTTTCTTT
CDR3 protein: CASSPDLDRNTEAFF

J gene: TRBJ1-4
clone size: NA
V gene: TRBV6-5
D gene: NA
CDR3 DNA: TGTGCCAGCGCTACCACGGCGGGCGAAAAACTGTTTTTT
CDR3 protein: CASATTAGEKLFF

J gene: TRBJ2-1
clone size: NA
V gene: TRBV14
D gene: TRBD2
CDR3 DNA: TGTGCCAGCAGCCTTAGCGGGGGGTCACAGTTCTTC
CDR3 protein: CASSLSGGSQFF

J gene: TRBJ1-2
clone size: NA
V gene: TRBV27
D gene: TRBD1
CDR3 DNA: TGTGCCAGCAGTAACCCGGGACAGGGAGTAAAGGGCTACACCTTC
CDR3 protein: CASSNPGQGVKGYTF

J gene: TRBJ2-5
clone size: NA
V gene: TRBV7-2
D gene: NA
CDR3 DNA: TGTGCCAGCAGCTTGGGCAGCCTAGGGGTGGAGACCCAGTACTTC
CDR3 protein: CASSLGSLGVETQYF

J gene: TRBJ2-7
clone size: NA
V gene: TRBV6-5
D gene: NA
CDR3 DNA: TGTGCCAGCAGTCCTGGAAGCCTTCGGGCCTACGAGCAGTACTTC
CDR3 protein: CASSPGSLRAYEQYF

J gene: TRBJ1-5
clone size: NA
V gene: TRBV6-5
D gene: TRBD1
CDR3 DNA: TGTGCCAGCAGTTTCGGACAGGGGTTAAATCAGCCCCAGCATTTT
CDR3 protein: CASSFGQGLNQPQHF

J gene: TRBJ2-7
clone size: NA
V gene: TRBV18
D gene: NA
CDR3 DNA: TGTGCCAGCTCACCACCTGCGGGGTACGAGCAGTACTTC
CDR3 protein: CASSPPAGYEQYF

J gene: TRBJ1-2
clone size: NA
V gene: TRBV3-1/TRBV3-2
D gene: TRBD1
CDR3 DNA: TGTGCCAGCAGCGGGACAGCCAAATATGCTAACTATGGCTACACCTTC
CDR3 protein: CASSGTAKYANYGYTF

J gene: TRBJ1-2
clone size: NA
V gene: TRBV5-6
D gene: TRBD1
CDR3 DNA: TGTGCCAGCAGCTTGGGGGGACAGGAACTCTATGGCTACACCTTC
CDR3 protein: CASSLGGQELYGYTF

J gene: TRBJ1-2
clone size: NA
V gene: TRBV7-9
D gene: NA
CDR3 DNA: TGTGCCAGCAGCTTAGGGCGGTCTGGCTACACCTTC
CDR3 protein: CASSLGRSGYTF

J gene: TRBJ1-6
clone size: NA
V gene: TRBV6-1
D gene: TRBD1
CDR3 DNA: TGTGCCAGCAGTGAACGGACAGGTCTTAATTCACCCCTCCACTTT
CDR3 protein: CASSERTGLNSPLHF

J gene: TRBJ1-2
clone size: NA
V gene: TRBV20-1
D gene: NA
CDR3 DNA: TGCAGTGCCCTCGGGTCCTATGGCTACACCTTC
CDR3 protein: CSALGSYGYTF

J gene: TRBJ2-3
clone size: NA
V gene: TRBV5-8
D gene: TRBD1
CDR3 DNA: TGTGCCAGCAGCTTGGCCGTCGGGACAGGGGGCTACACAGATACGCAGTATTTT
CDR3 protein: CASSLAVGTGGYTDTQYF

J gene: TRBJ1-2
clone size: NA
V gene: TRBV5-6
D gene: NA
CDR3 DNA: TGTGCCAGCAGCTTGGCCGATGCGACTTATGGCTACACCTTC
CDR3 protein: CASSLADATYGYTF

J gene: TRBJ2-3
clone size: NA
V gene: TRBV9
D gene: TRBD2
CDR3 DNA: TGTGCCAGCAGCGTAGGACAGCTAGCGGGGGACACAGATACGCAGTATTTT
CDR3 protein: CASSVGQLAGDTDTQYF

J gene: TRBJ1-4
clone size: NA
V gene: TRBV9
D gene: NA
CDR3 DNA: TGTGCCAGCAGCGCGGCGGGAGGGCGGTTAACTAATGAAAAACTGTTTTTT
CDR3 protein: CASSAAGGRLTNEKLFF

J gene: TRBJ2-1
clone size: NA
V gene: TRBV4-2
D gene: TRBD2
CDR3 DNA: TGTGCCAGCAGCCAAGAGGCTAGCGGGGGGTACAATGAGCAGTTCTTC
CDR3 protein: CASSQEASGGYNEQFF

J gene: TRBJ1-6
clone size: NA
V gene: TRBV14
D gene: NA
CDR3 DNA: TGTGCCAGCAGCCCTAACAGGATTCTTAATTCACCCCTCCACTTT
CDR3 protein: CASSPNRILNSPLHF

J gene: TRBJ1-2
clone size: NA
V gene: TRBV9
D gene: NA
CDR3 DNA: TGTGCCAGCAGCACCGGTGGCTATGGCTACACCTTC
CDR3 protein: CASSTGGYGYTF

J gene: TRBJ1-1
clone size: once
V gene: TRBV7-9
D gene: NA
CDR3 DNA: TGTGCCAGCAGCCGAGGGGACAACATGAACACTGAAGCTTTCTTT
CDR3 protein: CASSRGDNMNTEAFF

J gene: TRBJ1-3
clone size: NA
V gene: TRBV24-1
D gene: NA
CDR3 DNA: TGTGCCACCAGTGATCCCCGTAAGGGGTCGAGCTCTGGAAACACCATATATTTT
CDR3 protein: CATSDPRKGSSSGNTIYF

J gene: TRBJ1-2
clone size: once
V gene: TRBV3-1/TRBV3-2
D gene: NA
CDR3 DNA: TGTGCCAGCAGCCAAATGGGGGGGGACGGCTACACCTTC
CDR3 protein: CASSQMGGDGYTF

J gene: TRBJ2-3
clone size: NA
V gene: TRBV6-2/TRBV6-3
D gene: TRBD1
CDR3 DNA: TGTGCCAGCAGTCAACAGGGGACCAAAACAGATACGCAGTATTTT
CDR3 protein: CASSQQGTKTDTQYF

J gene: TRBJ1-5
clone size: NA
V gene: TRBV2
D gene: NA
CDR3 DNA: TGTGCCAGCAGTGTAAGGGGGTCAGGGCAGCCCCAGCATTTT
CDR3 protein: CASSVRGSGQPQHF

J gene: TRBJ2-5
clone size: few
V gene: TRBV12-5
D gene: NA
CDR3 DNA: TGTGCTAGTGGGAGGACAGCGCCGGAAGAGACCCAGTACTTC
CDR3 protein: CASGRTAPEETQYF

J gene: TRBJ2-2
clone size: NA
V gene: TRBV12-2
D gene: NA
CDR3 DNA: TGTGCAAGTCGCTTAGTCTCTCGCTATTTATACACCGGGGAGCTGTTTTTT
CDR3 protein: CASRLVSRYLYTGELFF

J gene: TRBJ1-2
clone size: NA
V gene: TRBV6-5
D gene: NA
CDR3 DNA: TGTGCCAGCAGCCGCGACGCATACGGGAATTTCGGCTACACCTTC
CDR3 protein: CASSRDAYGNFGYTF

J gene: TRBJ1-1
clone size: NA
V gene: TRBV3-1/TRBV3-2
D gene: NA
CDR3 DNA: TGTGCCAGCAGCTTACAGGGGAACACTGAAGCTTTCTTT
CDR3 protein: CASSLQGNTEAFF

J gene: TRBJ2-1
clone size: NA
V gene: TRBV7-2
D gene: TRBD2
CDR3 DNA: TGTGCCAGCAGCTTAGCGGGGGGGATAAATGAGCAGTTCTTC
CDR3 protein: CASSLAGGINEQFF

J gene: TRBJ2-3
clone size: NA
V gene: TRBV2
D gene: NA
CDR3 DNA: TGTGCCAGCAGTGACAGGGACTTCTCAGATACGCAGTATTTT
CDR3 protein: CASSDRDFSDTQYF

J gene: TRBJ2-3
clone size: NA
V gene: TRBV9
D gene: NA
CDR3 DNA: TGTGCCAGCAGCGTTCTCACAACCACAGATACGCAGTATTTT
CDR3 protein: CASSVLTTTDTQYF

J gene: TRBJ1-1
clone size: once
V gene: TRBV2
D gene: NA
CDR3 DNA: TGTGCCAGCAGTGGTCGTTTGAACACTGAAGCTTTCTTT
CDR3 protein: CASSGRLNTEAFF

J gene: TRBJ1-1
clone size: NA
V gene: TRBV5-4
D gene: NA
CDR3 DNA: TGTGCCAGCAGCTTTGGCGGGGACACTGAAGCTTTCTTT
CDR3 protein: CASSFGGDTEAFF

J gene: TRBJ2-5
clone size: NA
V gene: TRBV10-2
D gene: TRBD2
CDR3 DNA: TGCGCCAGCAGTGTTGCGGGGGGCCCGACTGCCCAGTACTTC
CDR3 protein: CASSVAGGPTAQYF

J gene: TRBJ1-2
clone size: NA
V gene: TRBV5-4
D gene: NA
CDR3 DNA: TGTGCCAGCAGCTTGTCCGGGATCTATGGCTACACCTTC
CDR3 protein: CASSLSGIYGYTF

J gene: TRBJ1-5
clone size: NA
V gene: TRBV7-7
D gene: NA
CDR3 DNA: TGTGCCAGCAGAAAAGAGGGGGTCCAGAATCAGCCCCAGCATTTT
CDR3 protein: CASRKEGVQNQPQHF

J gene: TRBJ2-3
clone size: NA
V gene: TRBV19
D gene: TRBD2
CDR3 DNA: TGTGCCAGTAGAGCGGGGGGCACAGATACGCAGTATTTT
CDR3 protein: CASRAGGTDTQYF

J gene: TRBJ1-2
clone size: NA
V gene: TRBV6-5
D gene: NA
CDR3 DNA: TGTGCCAGCAGTACTCCGTACTATGGCTACACCTTC
CDR3 protein: CASSTPYYGYTF

J gene: TRBJ2-2
clone size: NA
V gene: TRBV19
D gene: NA
CDR3 DNA: TGTGCCAGTAGGGAGGGGAACACCGGGGAGCTGTTTTTT
CDR3 protein: CASREGNTGELFF

J gene: TRBJ2-1
clone size: NA
V gene: TRBV11-2
D gene: NA
CDR3 DNA: TGTGCCAGCAGCACTGACAGCAGCTCCTACAATGAGCAGTTCTTC
CDR3 protein: CASSTDSSSYNEQFF

J gene: TRBJ2-7
clone size: NA
V gene: TRBV7-8
D gene: NA
CDR3 DNA: TGTGCCAGCAGCCTAGGTAGTGGGGCTGAGGAGCAGTACTTC
CDR3 protein: CASSLGSGAEEQYF